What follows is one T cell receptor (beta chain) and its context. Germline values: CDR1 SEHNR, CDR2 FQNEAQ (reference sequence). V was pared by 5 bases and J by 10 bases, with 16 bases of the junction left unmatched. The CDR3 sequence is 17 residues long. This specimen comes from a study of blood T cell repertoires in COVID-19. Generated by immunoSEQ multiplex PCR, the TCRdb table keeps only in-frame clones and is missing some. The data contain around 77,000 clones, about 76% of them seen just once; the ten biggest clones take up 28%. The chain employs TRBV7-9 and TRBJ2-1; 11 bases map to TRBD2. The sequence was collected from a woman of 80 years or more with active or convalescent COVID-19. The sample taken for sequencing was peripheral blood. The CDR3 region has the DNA TGTGCCAGCAGCCCTGCGCCGGCTAGCGGGGGGCCCCCCGAGCAGTTCTTC. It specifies CASSPAPASGGPPEQFF.